These T cell receptor beta chains were read from a single sample in a study of neurological immune-mediated disorders. TCRdb re-derived calls from the 5' RACE reads in MiXCR, one entry per CDR3 protein. Among approximately 45,000 distinct CDR3 sequences listed, roughly 13% were seen once. The material sequenced was PBMCs. These receptors were taken from a man aged 25-45 years in good health. Each CDR3 is given with its conserved first and last residue.

V	J	CDR3
TRBV5-5	TRBJ2-2	CASSWTYGGQTTRGELFF
TRBV10-3	TRBJ2-1	CAISEYQTSGTVDEQFF
TRBV7-2	TRBJ2-4	CASSQDTFPGAKNIQYF
TRBV6-1	TRBJ1-1	CASSRGGQGGTEAFF
TRBV4-1	TRBJ2-7	CASSEGTSGRWPPYEQYF
TRBV5-6	TRBJ2-2	CASSGALNTGELFF
TRBV28	TRBJ1-2	CASSQPQSYGYTF
TRBV2	TRBJ2-1	CASRKGLAGGSYNEQFF
TRBV7-9	TRBJ2-7	CASSLGPNSEQYF
TRBV5-1	TRBJ2-5	CASSGGIASEETQYF
TRBV29-1	TRBJ2-2	CSASAANTGELFF
TRBV20-1	TRBJ2-7	CSARDLEGQGYEQYF
TRBV7-9	TRBJ1-3	CASSFQGNGNTIYF
TRBV12-3/TRBV12-4	TRBJ2-5	CASSWGQETQYF
TRBV18	TRBJ1-5	CASSPTNQPQHF
TRBV11-2	TRBJ2-5	CASSPDSQETQYF
TRBV5-1	TRBJ2-3	CASTSGGAEEDTQYF
TRBV7-8	TRBJ1-2	CASSLFEAKQNYGYTF
TRBV28	TRBJ1-1	CASSWRAEAFF
TRBV10-2	TRBJ2-7	CASSESTQGPAYEQYF